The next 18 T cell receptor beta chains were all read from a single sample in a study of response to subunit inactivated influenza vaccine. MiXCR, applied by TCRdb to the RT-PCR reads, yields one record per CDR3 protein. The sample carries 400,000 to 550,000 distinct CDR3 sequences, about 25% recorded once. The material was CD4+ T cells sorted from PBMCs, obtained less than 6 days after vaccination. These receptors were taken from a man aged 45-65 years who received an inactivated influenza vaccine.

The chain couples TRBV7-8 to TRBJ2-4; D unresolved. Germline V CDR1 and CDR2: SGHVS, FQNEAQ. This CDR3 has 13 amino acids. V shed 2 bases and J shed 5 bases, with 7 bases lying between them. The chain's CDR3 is CASSLLLENIQYF. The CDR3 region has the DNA TGTGCCAGCAGCTTACTCCTAGAAAACATTCAGTACTTC. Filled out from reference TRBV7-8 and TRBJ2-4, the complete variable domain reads GAGVSQSPRYKVAKRGQDVALRCDPISGHVSLFWYQQALGQGPEFLTYFQNEAQLDKSGLPSDRFFAERPEGSVSTLKIQRTQQEDSAVYLCASSLLLENIQYFGAGTRLSVL.

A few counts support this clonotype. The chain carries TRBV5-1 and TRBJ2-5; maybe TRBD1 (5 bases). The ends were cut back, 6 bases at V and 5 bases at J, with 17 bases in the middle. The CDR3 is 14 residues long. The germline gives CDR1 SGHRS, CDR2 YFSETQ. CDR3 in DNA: TGCGCCAGCAACGACGGCAGGGCTGAGGAGACCCAGTACTTC. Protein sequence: CASNDGRAEETQYF.

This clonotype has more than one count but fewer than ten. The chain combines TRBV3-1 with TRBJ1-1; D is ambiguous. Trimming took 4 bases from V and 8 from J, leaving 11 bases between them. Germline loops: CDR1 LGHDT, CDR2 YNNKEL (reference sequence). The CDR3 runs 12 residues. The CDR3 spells CASSRGKDEAFF. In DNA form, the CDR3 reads TGTGCCAGCAGCCGCGGGAAGGACGAAGCTTTCTTT.

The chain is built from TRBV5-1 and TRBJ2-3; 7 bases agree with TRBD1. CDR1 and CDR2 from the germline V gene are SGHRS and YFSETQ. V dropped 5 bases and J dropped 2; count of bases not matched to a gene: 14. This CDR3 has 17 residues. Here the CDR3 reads CASRSTAGTELTDTQYF. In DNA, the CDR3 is TGCGCCAGCAGATCTACCGCCGGGACAGAGCTCACAGATACGCAGTATTTT.

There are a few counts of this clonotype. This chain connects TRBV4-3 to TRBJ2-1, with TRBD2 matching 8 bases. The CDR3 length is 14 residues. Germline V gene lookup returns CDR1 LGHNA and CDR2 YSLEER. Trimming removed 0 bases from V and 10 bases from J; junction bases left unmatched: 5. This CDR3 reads CASSQDQASGEQFF. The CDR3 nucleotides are TGCGCCAGCAGCCAAGATCAGGCTAGCGGGGAGCAGTTCTTC.

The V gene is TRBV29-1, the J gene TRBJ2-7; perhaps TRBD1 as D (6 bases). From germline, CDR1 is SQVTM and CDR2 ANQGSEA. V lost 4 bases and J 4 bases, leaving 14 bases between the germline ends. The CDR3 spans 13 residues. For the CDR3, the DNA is TGCAGCGTTGTTAACAGGGCTGGTTACGAGCAGTACTTC. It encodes CSVVNRAGYEQYF.

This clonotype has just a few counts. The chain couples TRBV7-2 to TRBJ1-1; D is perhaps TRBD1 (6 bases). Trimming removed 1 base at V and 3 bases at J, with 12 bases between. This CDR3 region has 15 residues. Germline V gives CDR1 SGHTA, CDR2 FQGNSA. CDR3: CASSLGAGADTEAFF. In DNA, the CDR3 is TGTGCCAGCAGCTTAGGGGCAGGGGCGGACACTGAAGCTTTCTTT.

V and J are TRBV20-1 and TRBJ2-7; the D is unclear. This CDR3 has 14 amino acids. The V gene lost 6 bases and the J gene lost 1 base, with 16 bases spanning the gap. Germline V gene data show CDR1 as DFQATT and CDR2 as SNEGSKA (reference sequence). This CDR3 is CSATGRISSYEQYF. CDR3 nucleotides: TGCAGTGCCACCGGCCGCATTAGTTCCTACGAGCAGTACTTC.

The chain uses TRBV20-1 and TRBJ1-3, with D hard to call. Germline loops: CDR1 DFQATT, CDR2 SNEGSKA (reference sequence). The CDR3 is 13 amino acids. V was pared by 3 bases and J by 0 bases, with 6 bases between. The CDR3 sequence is CSASGDSGNTIYF. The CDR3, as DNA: TGCAGTGCTAGCGGGGACTCTGGAAACACCATATATTTT.

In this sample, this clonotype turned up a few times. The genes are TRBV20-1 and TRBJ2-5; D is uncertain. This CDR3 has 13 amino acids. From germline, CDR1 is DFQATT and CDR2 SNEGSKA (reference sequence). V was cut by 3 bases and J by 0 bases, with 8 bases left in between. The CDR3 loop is CSARKGNQETQYF. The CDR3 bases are TGCAGTGCTAGGAAGGGAAACCAAGAGACCCAGTACTTC.

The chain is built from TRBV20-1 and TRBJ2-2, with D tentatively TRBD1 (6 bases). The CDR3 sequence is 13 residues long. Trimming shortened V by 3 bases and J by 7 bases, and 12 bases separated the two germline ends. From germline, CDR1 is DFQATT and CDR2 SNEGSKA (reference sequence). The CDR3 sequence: CSARGAGDGELFF. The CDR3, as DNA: TGCAGTGCTAGGGGGGCCGGCGACGGGGAGCTGTTTTTT.

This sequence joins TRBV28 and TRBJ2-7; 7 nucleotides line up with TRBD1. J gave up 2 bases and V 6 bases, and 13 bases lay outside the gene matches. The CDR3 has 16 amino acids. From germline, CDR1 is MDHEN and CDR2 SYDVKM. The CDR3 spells CASRPRQGQRPYEQYF. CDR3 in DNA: TGTGCCAGCAGACCCCGACAGGGACAGCGCCCCTACGAGCAGTACTTC.

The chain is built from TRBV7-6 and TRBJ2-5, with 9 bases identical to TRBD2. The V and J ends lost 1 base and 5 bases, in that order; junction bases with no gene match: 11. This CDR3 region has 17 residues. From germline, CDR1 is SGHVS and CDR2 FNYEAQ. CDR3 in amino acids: CASSLGSGGTTGETQYF. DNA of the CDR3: TGTGCCAGCAGCTTAGGTAGCGGGGGAACCACGGGGGAGACCCAGTACTTC.

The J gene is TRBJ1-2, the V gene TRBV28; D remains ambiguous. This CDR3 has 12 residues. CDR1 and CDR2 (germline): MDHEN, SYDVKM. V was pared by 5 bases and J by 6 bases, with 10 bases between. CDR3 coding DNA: TGTGCCAGCAGTCCCGTTTGGCATGGCTACACCTTC. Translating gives CASSPVWHGYTF.

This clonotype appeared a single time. The CDR3 DNA is TGTGCCAGCAGCTCACCAGAGTTTTCTGGAAACACCATATATTTT. Translation: CASSSPEFSGNTIYF. The chain carries TRBV7-9 and TRBJ1-3; D is undetermined. Germline CDR1 SEHNR, CDR2 FQNEAQ (reference sequence). The CDR3 is made up of 15 amino acids. The V end was cut by 4 bases, the J end by 1 base, with 11 bases between.

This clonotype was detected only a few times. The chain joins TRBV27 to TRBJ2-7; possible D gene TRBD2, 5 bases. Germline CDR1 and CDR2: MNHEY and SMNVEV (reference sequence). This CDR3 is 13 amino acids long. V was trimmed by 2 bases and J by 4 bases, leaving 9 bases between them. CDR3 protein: CASSLSRGYEQYF. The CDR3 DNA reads TGTGCCAGCAGTTTAAGTCGAGGGTACGAGCAGTACTTC.

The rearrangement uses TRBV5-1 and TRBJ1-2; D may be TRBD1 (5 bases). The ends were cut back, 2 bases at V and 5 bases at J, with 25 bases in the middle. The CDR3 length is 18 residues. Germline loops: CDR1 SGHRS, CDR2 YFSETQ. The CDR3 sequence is CASSFQGATGGVIYGYTF. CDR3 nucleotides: TGCGCCAGCAGCTTCCAAGGGGCCACGGGAGGAGTTATTTATGGCTACACCTTC.

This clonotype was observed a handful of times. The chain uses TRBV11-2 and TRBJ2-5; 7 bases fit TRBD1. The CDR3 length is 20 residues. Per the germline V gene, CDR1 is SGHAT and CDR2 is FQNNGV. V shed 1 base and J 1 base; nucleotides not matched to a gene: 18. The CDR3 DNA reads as TGTGCCAGCAGCTTAGTGATGTATGGGGAGTCGGGACAGTCCCAAGAGACCCAGTACTTC. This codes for CASSLVMYGESGQSQETQYF. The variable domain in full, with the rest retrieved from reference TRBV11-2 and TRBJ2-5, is EAGVAQSPRYKIIEKRQSVAFWCNPISGHATLYWYQQILGQGPKLLIQFQNNGVVDDSQLPKDRFSAERLKGVDSTLKIQPAKLEDSAVYLCASSLVMYGESGQSQETQYFGPGTRLLVL.